These 18 T cell receptor beta chains were sequenced from one sample in a study of T cell responses to AZD1222 COVID-19 vaccine. Here immunoSEQ multiplex PCR was the method, and the copy in TCRdb shows in-frame clones only, minus some. This sample has roughly 190,000 clones; approximately 90% occur once, and the top ten carry about 1.7%. The starting material was peripheral blood, obtained 28 days after the second AZD1222 dose. The receptors stem from an adult who received the AZD1222 COVID-19 vaccine.

This chain uses TRBV25-1 with TRBJ1-3, with D possibly being TRBD1 (5 bases). CDR1 MGHDK and CDR2 SYGVNS come from the germline V gene. Trimming stripped 4 bases from V and 7 bases from J, with 17 bases between. The CDR3 consists of 15 residues. CDR3 loop: CASSALRQGGNTIYF. The CDR3 region has the DNA TGTGCCAGCAGTGCCCTCCGGCAGGGTGGGAACACCATATATTTT.

This chain connects TRBV2 to TRBJ1-2; TRBD1 matches at 9 bases. The CDR3 is 15 residues long. With V trimmed by 5 bases and J by 4 bases, 8 bases remained unmatched. The germline CDR1 and CDR2 sequences are SNHLY and FYNNEI. In nucleotides, the CDR3 is TGTGCCAGCAGTCTTAGGACAGGGGTGGGCTATGGCTACACCTTC. Protein: CASSLRTGVGYGYTF.

CDR3 bases: TGTGCCAGCAGTTTAGCCACCGGAAACACCATATATTTT. The encoded protein is CASSLATGNTIYF. The chain recombines TRBV27 with TRBJ1-3; D remains unclear. Trimming removed 2 bases at V and 4 bases at J, with 6 bases between. This CDR3 is built from 13 residues. Germline V gene data show CDR1 as MNHEY and CDR2 as SMNVEV (reference sequence).

This sequence joins TRBV6-1 and TRBJ2-5; 9 bases agree with TRBD1. This CDR3 has 20 amino acids. Unmatched junction bases numbered 18, after V lost 0 bases and J lost 4 bases. The germline V gene has CDR1 MNHNS and CDR2 SASEGT. The CDR3 sequence: CASSEASSYTVDRGVETQYF. The CDR3 DNA sequence: TGTGCCAGCAGTGAAGCCTCCTCCTACACCGTCGACAGGGGGGTAGAGACCCAGTACTTC.

This chain joins TRBV5-1 and TRBJ2-7; 7 nucleotides match TRBD1. Germline V gene data show CDR1 as SGHRS and CDR2 as YFSETQ. V was pared by 3 bases and J by 2 bases, with 8 bases of the junction left unmatched. The CDR3 is 15 residues long. CDR3 region: CASSYRDRKPYEQYF. In nucleotides, the CDR3 is TGCGCCAGCAGCTACCGGGACAGAAAACCCTACGAGCAGTACTTC.

The chain has TRBV5-1 and TRBJ1-1, with 7 bases lining up with TRBD1. CDR1 and CDR2 from the germline V gene are SGHRS and YFSETQ. Trimming removed 3 bases from V and 0 bases from J; junction bases left unmatched: 8. The CDR3 has 16 amino acids. As DNA, the CDR3 is TGCGCCAGCAGCTCGACCCCGGGACAGCTGAACACTGAAGCTTTCTTT. This codes for CASSSTPGQLNTEAFF.

The chain carries TRBV7-8 and TRBJ2-5, with 7 positions matching TRBD1. The J segment lost 5 bases and the V segment lost 2 bases, leaving 8 bases of the junction unmatched. The CDR3 spans 15 residues. The germline CDR1 and CDR2 sequences are SGHVS and FQNEAQ. The CDR3 nucleotides are TGTGCCAGCAGCTTAAACAGGGGAAAGGGGGAGACCCAGTACTTC. Encoded protein: CASSLNRGKGETQYF.

V is TRBV30 and J is TRBJ1-2, with TRBD1 identical over 10 bases. V shed 1 base, J shed 2 bases, and the junction held 7 bases outside the gene matches. This CDR3 has 16 amino acids. Per the germline V gene, CDR1 is GTSNPN and CDR2 is SVGIG (reference sequence). The CDR3 nucleotides are TGTGCCTGGAGTGGGTTTGGGACAGGGGCAAACTATGGCTACACCTTC. Protein sequence: CAWSGFGTGANYGYTF.

The chain carries TRBV14 and TRBJ2-7; D is perhaps TRBD1 or TRBD2 (5 bases each). Trimming pared 0 bases from V and 0 bases from J, leaving 12 bases between. The CDR3 spans 16 residues. Germline assignment: CDR1 SGHDN and CDR2 FVKESK. The CDR3 DNA reads as TGTGCCAGCAGCCAAGATAGAGCAGGGACCTCCTACGAGCAGTACTTC. Translated: CASSQDRAGTSYEQYF.

The chain links TRBV9 to TRBJ2-2; D is unresolved. CDR1 and CDR2 from the germline V gene are SGDLS and YYNGEE. The CDR3 is made up of 14 amino acids. Trimming cost V 0 bases and J 5 bases, with 8 bases left between them. The CDR3 DNA reads as TGTGCCAGCAGCGTAGGGGGTTGGACCGGGGAGCTGTTTTTT. Its translation is CASSVGGWTGELFF.

The chain combines TRBV2 with TRBJ1-5; D perhaps matches TRBD1 (5 bases). In germline, CDR1 is SNHLY, CDR2 FYNNEI. This CDR3 contains 15 residues. Trimming pared 5 bases from V and 5 bases from J, leaving 16 bases between. The CDR3 region has the DNA TGTGCCAGCAGTCCGCCGGGGACTCCTTATCAGCCCCAGCATTTT. Translated, it gives CASSPPGTPYQPQHF.

V is TRBV5-1 and J is TRBJ2-7; D tentatively fits TRBD1 or TRBD2 (5 bases each). The V gene lost 0 bases and the J gene lost 2 bases, with 9 bases spanning the gap. Germline CDR1 reads SGHRS; CDR2 reads YFSETQ. The CDR3 loop spans 14 amino acids. The CDR3 protein is CASSLAGPPYEQYF. CDR3 sequence (DNA): TGCGCCAGCAGCTTGGCGGGGCCTCCCTACGAGCAGTACTTC.

This chain connects TRBV3-1 (or the pseudogene TRBV3-2) to TRBJ2-7; 10 bases map to TRBD1. This CDR3 has 12 residues. CDR1 is LGHDT and CDR2 is YNNKEL in the germline V gene (reference sequence). The junction had 2 bases not matched to a gene; V was cut back by 8 bases and J by 4 bases. In DNA form, the CDR3 reads TGTGCCAGCCGGGACAGGGGTTACGAGCAGTACTTC. Protein sequence: CASRDRGYEQYF.

The genes are TRBV6-5 and TRBJ2-7; D call uncertain. Trimming shortened V by 0 bases and J by 2 bases, and 14 bases separated the two germline ends. Germline loops: CDR1 MNHEY, CDR2 SVGAGI. The CDR3 loop spans 16 amino acids. Here the CDR3 reads CASSYSGRNSAYEQYF. The DNA for the CDR3 is TGTGCCAGCAGTTACTCGGGCCGAAACTCAGCCTACGAGCAGTACTTC.

The chain links TRBV10-2 to TRBJ1-3; the D is unclear. V was pared by 2 bases and J by 0 bases, with 11 bases between. CDR1 WSHSY and CDR2 SAAADI come from the germline V gene. The CDR3 loop spans 16 amino acids. The CDR3 nucleotides read TGCGCCAGCAGTGAGGGCGGGGTGAGCTCTGGAAACACCATATATTTT. Translating it yields CASSEGGVSSGNTIYF.

The sample holds one count of this clone. V and J are TRBV7-6 and TRBJ1-3; tentative D call: TRBD1 (5 bases). V was shortened by 1 base and J by 1 base, with 11 bases between the two germline ends. The CDR3 spans 16 residues. Germline CDR1 is SGHVS and CDR2 is FNYEAQ. The CDR3 sequence: CASSLGGRGSGNTIYF. CDR3 nucleotides: TGTGCCAGCAGCTTAGGGGGACGGGGATCTGGAAACACCATATATTTT.

This chain links TRBV4-1 with TRBJ1-3; D gene uncertain. V was trimmed by 1 base and J by 0 bases, leaving 13 bases between them. The CDR3 totals 17 residues. The germline V gene has CDR1 MGHRA and CDR2 YSYEKL. The CDR3 spells CASSQALSSASGNTIYF. In DNA, the CDR3 is TGCGCCAGCAGCCAAGCTCTCTCTTCAGCCTCTGGAAACACCATATATTTT.

This clone was observed once. The CDR3 here is CASSSNRGLKDTQYF. The CDR3 region has the DNA TGTGCCAGCTCATCGAACAGGGGGCTTAAAGATACGCAGTATTTT. V is TRBV18 and J is TRBJ2-3; TRBD1 aligns across 9 bases. J lost 5 bases, V lost 5 bases, and 8 bases had no gene match. Germline V lookup: CDR1 KGHSH, CDR2 LQKENI. The CDR3 sequence is 15 residues long. The full variable domain, its missing parts supplied by reference TRBV18 and TRBJ2-3, is NAGVMQNPRHLVRRRGQEARLRCSPMKGHSHVYWYRQLPEEGLKFMVYLQKENIIDESGMPKERFSAEFPKEGPSILRIQQVVRGDSAAYFCASSSNRGLKDTQYFGPGTRLTVL.